These T cell receptor beta chains were read from a single sample in a study of shared clonotypes between healthy human individuals. Profiled with immunoSEQ multiplex PCR; TCRdb holds only in-frame clones, not every one. This table has 980,000 or so clones, about three quarters appearing once. Sequenced: memory CD4+ T cells sorted from blood. The receptors here all came from a man between 18 and 35 years old in good health. CDR3s include the opening cysteine and the closing phenylalanine or tryptophan. A D gene is named only where the DNA matches it firmly. Rows give clone size only sometimes, using once, few, many, or a class for an expanded clone.

NA,TRBV5-1,TRBJ2-3,TRBD2,CASRRAGGADTQYF,TGCGCCAGCAGAAGGGCGGGGGGCGCAGATACGCAGTATTTT
NA,TRBV9,TRBJ2-7,NA,CASSSGWSSSYEQYF,TGTGCCAGCAGCTCTGGTTGGTCGTCCTCCTACGAGCAGTACTTC
NA,TRBV5-4,TRBJ2-2,NA,CASSSQGRVGELFF,TGTGCCAGCAGCTCCCAAGGCCGTGTCGGGGAGCTGTTTTTT
NA,TRBV9,TRBJ1-2,NA,CASSVDIKQGHGYTF,TGTGCCAGCAGCGTAGATATCAAACAGGGACATGGCTACACCTTC
NA,TRBV5-1,TRBJ2-7,NA,CASKERVDLVGEQYF,TGCGCCAGCAAGGAGCGGGTAGATCTGGTGGGGGAGCAGTACTTC
once,TRBV10-3,TRBJ1-1,NA,CAISGRRTEAFF,TGTGCCATCAGTGGAAGGAGGACTGAAGCTTTCTTT
NA,TRBV6-5,TRBJ1-6,NA,CASSYDGQTDSPLHF,TGTGCCAGCAGTTACGACGGACAGACGGATTCACCCCTCCACTTT
NA,TRBV11-2,TRBJ2-1,TRBD2,CASSLVGGGIYNEQFF,TGTGCCAGCAGCTTAGTTGGCGGGGGGATTTACAATGAGCAGTTCTTC
NA,TRBV5-1,TRBJ1-4,NA,CASSLTGSNEKLFF,TGCGCCAGCAGCTTGACAGGATCCAATGAAAAACTGTTTTTT
NA,TRBV5-1,TRBJ2-1,NA,CASSMSTGQPYNEQFF,TGCGCCAGCAGCATGTCCACAGGACAGCCCTACAATGAGCAGTTCTTC
NA,TRBV4-1,TRBJ1-5,TRBD1,CASSSHGQGQPQHF,TGCGCCAGCAGCTCCCACGGACAGGGTCAGCCCCAGCATTTT
few,TRBV9,TRBJ2-3,TRBD1,CASSVRDRVIMDTQYF,TGTGCCAGCAGCGTACGGGACAGGGTTATAATGGATACGCAGTATTTT
NA,TRBV28,TRBJ2-5,NA,CASSLPRASSETQYF,TGTGCCAGCAGTTTACCTAGGGCATCGTCGGAGACCCAGTACTTC
NA,TRBV5-5,TRBJ2-7,TRBD2,CASSLASGPYEQYF,TGTGCCAGCAGCTTGGCTAGCGGGCCCTACGAGCAGTACTTC
few,TRBV5-4,TRBJ1-1,NA,CASSLDRWNTEAFF,TGTGCCAGCAGCTTGGACAGATGGAACACTGAAGCTTTCTTT
NA,TRBV5-1,TRBJ2-1,TRBD2,CASSLLAGGDEQFF,TGCGCCAGCAGCTTACTAGCGGGGGGCGATGAGCAGTTCTTC
NA,TRBV10-3,TRBJ2-7,NA,CAISESMVLPPYEQYF,TGTGCCATCAGTGAGTCGATGGTCTTACCCCCCTACGAGCAGTACTTC
NA,TRBV2,TRBJ2-3,NA,CASNRRAPDTQYF,TGTGCCAGCAACCGACGAGCGCCAGATACGCAGTATTTT
NA,TRBV25-1,TRBJ1-2,NA,CASSEQGGYTF,TGTGCCAGCAGTGAACAGGGGGGCTACACCTTC
NA,TRBV7-9,TRBJ1-6,NA,CASSLDVRSDSPLHF,TGTGCCAGCAGCTTAGACGTCAGGTCCGATTCACCCCTCCACTTT
NA,TRBV18,TRBJ2-2,TRBD2,CASSPPTSGTGELFF,TGTGCCAGCTCACCACCGACTAGCGGGACCGGGGAGCTGTTTTTT
many,TRBV5-1,TRBJ1-1,NA,CASRSEGSTEAFF,TGCGCCAGCAGGAGTGAGGGGAGCACTGAAGCTTTCTTT
few,TRBV27,TRBJ1-5,NA,CASSLDRGSNQPQHF,TGTGCCAGCAGTTTAGACCGAGGGTCCAATCAGCCCCAGCATTTT
NA,TRBV9,TRBJ2-1,TRBD1,CASSVLDRARGEQFF,TGTGCCAGCAGCGTACTGGACAGGGCAAGGGGTGAGCAGTTCTTC
few,TRBV7-9,TRBJ2-1,NA,CASSLRTGRVNNEQFF,TGTGCCAGCAGCCTGAGGACGGGCAGGGTGAACAATGAGCAGTTCTTC
NA,TRBV19,TRBJ2-2,NA,CASSKLAAASGELFF,TGTGCCAGTAGTAAACTAGCTGCCGCATCCGGGGAGCTGTTTTTT
NA,TRBV11-3,TRBJ2-2,NA,CASSLHSGDGELFF,TGTGCCAGCAGCTTACATTCAGGGGACGGGGAGCTGTTTTTT
NA,TRBV7-8,TRBJ1-2,NA,CASSLPGGRGYTF,TGTGCCAGCAGCTTGCCCGGCGGTAGGGGCTACACCTTC
few,TRBV10-2,TRBJ2-5,NA,CASKITVQETQYF,TGCGCCAGCAAAATAACTGTACAAGAGACCCAGTACTTC
NA,TRBV4-1,TRBJ2-7,NA,CASSHTTDRTESYEQYF,TGCGCCAGCAGCCACACTACGGACCGGACAGAGAGCTACGAGCAGTACTTC
NA,TRBV5-1,TRBJ2-7,NA,CASSFGGPYEQYF,TGCGCCAGCAGCTTCGGGGGCCCCTACGAGCAGTACTTC
NA,TRBV15,TRBJ1-2,TRBD1,CATSGDRGTNYGYTF,TGTGCCACCAGCGGCGACAGGGGCACTAACTATGGCTACACCTTC
NA,TRBV6-6,TRBJ2-7,TRBD2,CASQRGQREGYEQYF,TGTGCCAGCCAACGGGGCCAGCGGGAGGGTTACGAGCAGTACTTC
few,TRBV28,TRBJ2-5,NA,CASWSRGAETQYF,TGTGCCAGCTGGTCTAGGGGCGCGGAGACCCAGTACTTC
once,TRBV7-9,TRBJ2-5,NA,CASGLLRQGKETQYF,TGTGCCAGCGGGCTTTTGCGGCAGGGAAAAGAGACCCAGTACTTC
NA,TRBV4-3,TRBJ1-2,NA,CASSQVQGTNYGYTF,TGCGCCAGCAGCCAAGTCCAGGGCACTAACTATGGCTACACCTTC
NA,TRBV6-1,TRBJ1-2,NA,CASSDPYGYTF,TGTGCCAGCAGCGACCCCTATGGCTACACCTTC
NA,TRBV18,TRBJ2-1,NA,CASSPSSGGAYNEQFF,TGTGCCAGCTCACCATCATCAGGGGGGGCCTACAATGAGCAGTTCTTC
many,TRBV18,TRBJ2-5,NA,CASSPQTGHQETQYF,TGTGCCAGCTCACCACAGACCGGACACCAAGAGACCCAGTACTTC
NA,TRBV6-6,TRBJ1-6,NA,CASSSGTPNSPLHF,TGTGCCAGCAGCTCCGGGACACCAAATTCACCCCTCCACTTT
NA,TRBV20-1,TRBJ2-5,NA,CSAELQETQYF,TGCAGTGCCGAACTCCAAGAGACCCAGTACTTC
NA,TRBV7-6,TRBJ2-5,TRBD1,CASSLTDRGREETQYF,TGTGCCAGCAGCTTAACCGACAGGGGGCGAGAAGAGACCCAGTACTTC
few,TRBV2,TRBJ1-1,TRBD1,CASSDRDRFTEAFF,TGTGCCAGCAGTGACCGGGACAGGTTCACTGAAGCTTTCTTT
many,TRBV18,TRBJ2-3,TRBD2,CASSPESGTSGRDTQYF,TGTGCCAGCTCACCAGAGTCGGGGACTAGCGGGAGAGATACGCAGTATTTT
NA,TRBV4-1,TRBJ2-1,NA,CASSQGDRGLHNEQFF,TGCGCCAGCAGCCAAGGAGATCGGGGGCTTCACAATGAGCAGTTCTTC
NA,TRBV5-4,TRBJ2-1,NA,CASSLVRLDNEQFF,TGTGCCAGCAGCTTGGTTCGTCTCGACAATGAGCAGTTCTTC
NA,TRBV10-3,TRBJ2-3,NA,CAISETSDTQYF,TGTGCCATCAGTGAGACCTCAGATACGCAGTATTTT
NA,TRBV7-8,TRBJ2-3,NA,CASSLAASGAADTQYF,TGTGCCAGCAGCTTAGCCGCTTCAGGGGCGGCGGATACGCAGTATTTT
NA,TRBV6-1,TRBJ2-1,NA,CASSASPSRNNEQFF,TGTGCCAGCAGTGCCTCTCCATCCCGGAACAATGAGCAGTTCTTC
NA,TRBV6-4,TRBJ2-7,NA,CASSDQDRTSYEQYF,TGTGCCAGCAGTGATCAGGACAGAACCTCCTACGAGCAGTACTTC
NA,TRBV9,TRBJ1-6,NA,CASSVTLTGPSSPLHF,TGTGCCAGCAGCGTTACCTTAACAGGCCCAAGTTCACCCCTCCACTTT
NA,TRBV4-1,TRBJ2-5,TRBD1,CASSQGDREETQYF,TGCGCCAGCAGCCAAGGGGACAGGGAAGAGACCCAGTACTTC
few,TRBV7-2,TRBJ2-3,NA,CASSFGPSTDTQYF,TGTGCCAGCAGCTTCGGGCCAAGCACAGATACGCAGTATTTT
NA,TRBV14,TRBJ2-7,TRBD2,CASSQSPGLAGGRAYEQYF,TGTGCCAGCAGCCAGTCACCGGGACTAGCGGGAGGCCGCGCCTACGAGCAGTACTTC
NA,TRBV29-1,TRBJ1-3,TRBD1,CSVWDSSGNTIYF,TGCAGCGTTTGGGACAGCTCTGGAAACACCATATATTTT
once,TRBV28,TRBJ1-4,NA,CASSRGRRANEKLFF,TGTGCCAGCAGCCGGGGAAGAAGGGCTAATGAAAAACTGTTTTTT